Below, 26 T cell receptor beta chains from the same sample are listed, as sequenced in a study of lymphopenia after photon versus proton radiotherapy. Sequencing was performed with immunoSEQ multiplex PCR; in TCRdb, only in-frame clones are kept and a portion is missing. This sample has 77,000 or so clones, with 65% to 85% found just once. Sequenced here: peripheral blood, sampled from a patient treated with proton-based radiotherapy. These TCRs come from a man aged 60 to 69 with pancreatic cancer.

The V and J genes are TRBV6-5 and TRBJ2-5, with 7 bases that match TRBD2. V was clipped by 4 bases and J by 9 bases; unmatched bases: 17. Germline CDR1 reads MNHEY; CDR2 reads SVGAGI. The CDR3 is 16 amino acids. CDR3 sequence: CASSSTTLALGLAQYF. CDR3 DNA sequence: TGTGCCAGCAGTTCCACAACACTAGCGTTGGGATTGGCCCAGTACTTC.

J is TRBJ2-3 and V is TRBV7-2; D is ambiguous. The V gene lost 5 bases and the J gene lost 9 bases, with 15 bases spanning the gap. Germline V gene lookup returns CDR1 SGHTA and CDR2 FQGNSA. CDR3 length: 13 amino acids. The CDR3 bases are TGTGCCAGCAGCCGCAGCTCCCCACCAACGCAGTATTTT. The encoded protein is CASSRSSPPTQYF.

Written as DNA, the CDR3 is TGTGCCAGCAGTTCCCTCGAAGCTAGCGCCGCCTACGAGCAGTACTTC. Translation: CASSSLEASAAYEQYF. This chain joins TRBV6-5 and TRBJ2-7, with D possibly matching TRBD2 (6 bases). The CDR3 consists of 16 residues. The germline gives CDR1 MNHEY, CDR2 SVGAGI. Between the trimmed V and J ends, which lost 4 bases and 2 bases, there was a span of 18 bases.

V usage is TRBV5-8 and J usage is TRBJ1-2; 7 nucleotides match TRBD1. From germline, CDR1 is SGHTS and CDR2 YDEGEE. There are 14 residues in the CDR3. V dropped 0 bases and J dropped 8; count of bases not matched to a gene: 7. The CDR3 here is CASSLASGGRGYTF. The CDR3 bases are TGTGCCAGCAGCTTGGCCTCAGGGGGGCGAGGCTACACCTTC.

In regard to this clone: The same CDR3 is also encoded by other DNA sequences in this sample. The chain links TRBV5-1 to TRBJ1-1; D unresolved. Trimming shortened V by 5 bases and J by 0 bases, and 8 bases separated the two germline ends. Germline V gives CDR1 SGHRS, CDR2 YFSETQ. The length of the CDR3 is 13 residues. CDR3: CASSSGVNTEAFF. The CDR3 DNA reads as TGCGCCAGCAGTAGCGGGGTGAACACTGAAGCTTTCTTT.

The V gene is TRBV7-2, the J gene TRBJ2-5, with D perhaps matching TRBD2 (5 bases). CDR3 size: 14 residues. Germline V CDR1 and CDR2: SGHTA, FQGNSA. Trimming took off 5 bases at V and 3 bases at J, with 13 bases between the two ends. Here the CDR3 reads CASSLGGGKETQYF. The DNA of the CDR3 is TGTGCCAGCAGCCTAGGTGGAGGAAAAGAGACCCAGTACTTC. Based on the CDR3 plus reference TRBV7-2 and TRBJ2-5, the full variable domain is GAGVSQSPSNKVTEKGKDVELRCDPISGHTALYWYRQSLGQGLEFLIYFQGNSAPDKSGLPSDRFSAERTGGSVSTLTIQRTQQEDSAVYLCASSLGGGKETQYFGPGTRLLVL.

The chain carries TRBV19 and TRBJ2-5; TRBD1 is a possible D gene (6 bases). Germline CDR1 is LNHDA and CDR2 is SQIVND (reference sequence). CDR3 size: 18 residues. Between the trimmed V and J ends, which lost 3 bases and 5 bases, there was a span of 25 bases. The CDR3 nucleotides read TGTGCCAGTAGTATCTCCCTCCAAGACAGGCCTAAGGGGGAGACCCAGTACTTC. Translation gives CASSISLQDRPKGETQYF.

This chain connects TRBV7-8 to TRBJ2-2; D is uncertain. The CDR3 consists of 12 residues. Germline-derived CDR1 and CDR2 are SGHVS and FQNEAQ. V shed 7 bases and J shed 6 bases, with 9 bases lying between them. In DNA, the CDR3 is TGTGCCAGCAATAGGGCGTCCGGGGAGCTGTTTTTT. Translation: CASNRASGELFF.

This chain's CDR3 is CASSYHRASSHEQYF. In nucleotides, the CDR3 is TGTGCCAGCAGCTACCACAGGGCATCATCCCACGAGCAGTACTTC. The rearrangement uses TRBV6-1 and TRBJ2-7, with D tentatively TRBD1 (6 bases). The CDR3 consists of 15 residues. CDR1 MNHNS and CDR2 SASEGT come from the germline V gene. The V and J ends lost 6 bases and 5 bases respectively, with 20 bases between them.

J is TRBJ1-1 and V is TRBV30, with a tentative D call TRBD1 (5 bases). The V end lost 3 bases, the J end lost 4 bases, and 18 bases lay between the germline ends. The CDR3 has 15 amino acids. Per the germline V gene, CDR1 is GTSNPN and CDR2 is SVGIG (reference sequence). The CDR3 DNA is TGTGCCTGGAGCCGTGCTGGGGGTTGGGGCACTGAAGCTTTCTTT. As protein: CAWSRAGGWGTEAFF.

The V gene is TRBV28, the J gene TRBJ2-1; TRBD1 matches at 11 bases. The CDR3 runs to 15 residues. Trimming cost V 5 bases and J 7 bases; bases outside gene matches: 7. Germline values: CDR1 MDHEN, CDR2 SYDVKM. The CDR3 coding sequence is TGTGCCAGCAGTCTCGGGACAGGGGGTGTGAATGAGCAGTTCTTC. Its translation: CASSLGTGGVNEQFF. The whole variable domain, remainder taken from reference TRBV28 and TRBJ2-1, is DVKVTQSSRYLVKRTGEKVFLECVQDMDHENMFWYRQDPGLGLRLIYFSYDVKMKEKGDIPEGYSVSREKKERFSLILESASTNQTSMYLCASSLGTGGVNEQFFGPGTRLTVL.

The V gene is TRBV2, the J gene TRBJ2-5; tentative D call: TRBD2 (6 bases). The CDR3 spans 14 residues. The germline CDR1 and CDR2 sequences are SNHLY and FYNNEI. Trimming shortened V by 6 bases and J by 2 bases, and 13 bases separated the two germline ends. In DNA, the CDR3 is TGTGCCAGCAGCGCGAGGACTACACAAGAGACCCAGTACTTC. Protein product: CASSARTTQETQYF. The variable domain in full, completed from reference TRBV2 and TRBJ2-5, reads EPEVTQTPSHQVTQMGQEVILRCVPISNHLYFYWYRQILGQKVEFLVSFYNNEISEKSEIFDDQFSVERPDGSNFTLKIRSTKLEDSAMYFCASSARTTQETQYFGPGTRLLVL.

The chain uses TRBV7-6 and TRBJ2-1; 10 positions agree with TRBD1. The CDR3 covers 15 residues. V shed 3 bases and J 9 bases; nucleotides not matched to a gene: 8. Per the germline V gene, CDR1 is SGHVS and CDR2 is FNYEAQ. The CDR3 bases are TGTGCCAGCAGCTTCCGGACAGGGGGGACAAGTGAGCAGTTCTTC. Amino acid sequence: CASSFRTGGTSEQFF. The full variable domain, its missing parts supplied by reference TRBV7-6 and TRBJ2-1, is GAGVSQSPRYKVTKRGQDVALRCDPISGHVSLYWYRQALGQGPEFLTYFNYEAQQDKSGLPNDRFSAERPEGSISTLTIQRTEQRDSAMYRCASSFRTGGTSEQFFGPGTRLTVL.

This chain links TRBV5-1 with TRBJ1-4; tentatively, D is TRBD1 (5 bases). This CDR3 contains 15 residues. V was trimmed by 0 bases and J by 5 bases, leaving 11 bases between them. Germline lookup yields CDR1 SGHRS and CDR2 YFSETQ. CDR3: CASSLAPSGNEKLFF. The DNA for the CDR3 is TGCGCCAGCAGCTTGGCCCCGTCAGGGAATGAAAAACTGTTTTTT.

The chain carries TRBV7-9 and TRBJ2-1, with a possible D match to TRBD1 (5 bases). The CDR3 covers 14 residues. Trimming removed 1 base at V and 8 bases at J, with 12 bases between. CDR1 is SEHNR, CDR2 FQNEAQ, per germline (reference sequence). The CDR3: CASSLEGRADEQFF. CDR3 in DNA: TGTGCCAGCAGCTTAGAGGGCAGGGCCGATGAGCAGTTCTTC.

This chain joins TRBV5-1 and TRBJ1-3; the D is unclear. Trimming took 3 bases from V and 7 from J, leaving 11 bases between them. The CDR3 covers 13 residues. Germline CDR1 SGHRS, CDR2 YFSETQ. The CDR3 loop is CASSSPGGNTIYF. The CDR3 bases are TGCGCCAGCAGCTCCCCCGGAGGGAACACCATATATTTT.

This chain uses TRBV18 with TRBJ2-5; the D is unclear. V was shortened by 3 bases and J by 3 bases, with 11 bases between the two germline ends. Per germline, CDR1 KGHSH and CDR2 LQKENI. The CDR3 loop spans 14 amino acids. DNA for the CDR3: TGTGCCAGCTCACCGAACGGGCCAAAAGAGACCCAGTACTTC. It yields the protein CASSPNGPKETQYF.

The genes are TRBV7-9 and TRBJ2-7; either TRBD1 or TRBD2 may supply D (5 bases each). Germline loops: CDR1 SEHNR, CDR2 FQNEAQ (reference sequence). Trimming left V 4 bases short and J 0 bases short, with 25 bases between. The CDR3 spans 19 residues. CDR3 loop: CASSSTSSRGPSSSYEQYF. The CDR3 DNA reads TGTGCCAGCAGCTCAACATCCTCACGGGGCCCATCAAGCTCCTACGAGCAGTACTTC.

This CDR3 reads CASSPGSLNTEAFF. The DNA for the CDR3 is TGCGCCAGCAGTCCGGGCAGCTTGAACACTGAAGCTTTCTTT. This chain connects TRBV4-1 to TRBJ1-1, with D unresolved. The CDR3 runs to 14 residues. The germline V and J ends were trimmed by 6 bases and 0 bases, with 11 bases remaining between them. The germline gives CDR1 MGHRA, CDR2 YSYEKL.

This clone was observed once. The chain couples TRBV27 to TRBJ2-7; 11 bases fit TRBD2. The CDR3 spans 14 residues. Germline V gives CDR1 MNHEY, CDR2 SMNVEV (reference sequence). J was trimmed by 6 bases and V by 3 bases; bases with no gene match: 4. The CDR3 DNA reads TGTGCCAGCAGTTTTACTAGCGGGAGAACCGAGCAGTACTTC. It yields the protein CASSFTSGRTEQYF.

The chain is built from TRBV14 and TRBJ2-3; D is perhaps TRBD2 (6 bases). This CDR3 region has 15 residues. Germline V gives CDR1 SGHDN, CDR2 FVKESK. Between the trimmed V and J ends, which lost 3 bases and 1 base, there was a span of 11 bases. The chain's CDR3 is CASSQISGRTDTQYF. CDR3 coding DNA: TGTGCCAGCAGCCAGATTAGCGGTCGCACAGATACGCAGTATTTT.

CDR3: CASSETGSEQYF. The CDR3 DNA reads as TGTGCCAGCAGTGAAACTGGCTCCGAGCAGTACTTC. This chain uses TRBV2 with TRBJ2-7, with D hard to call. Deletions cut 2 bases from V and 6 bases from J, with 8 bases between. Germline lookup yields CDR1 SNHLY and CDR2 FYNNEI. There are 12 residues in the CDR3.

The rearrangement uses TRBV11-2 and TRBJ2-1, with D unclear. Between the trimmed V and J ends, which lost 4 bases and 7 bases, there was a span of 20 bases. Per germline, CDR1 SGHAT and CDR2 FQNNGV. The CDR3 covers 16 residues. The CDR3 bases are TGTGCCAGCAGCTCGACCCCCTGGGTCCCCGGGAATGAGCAGTTCTTC. Protein sequence: CASSSTPWVPGNEQFF. Variable domain in full (rest from reference TRBV11-2 and TRBJ2-1): EAGVAQSPRYKIIEKRQSVAFWCNPISGHATLYWYQQILGQGPKLLIQFQNNGVVDDSQLPKDRFSAERLKGVDSTLKIQPAKLEDSAVYLCASSSTPWVPGNEQFFGPGTRLTVL.

The chain recombines TRBV18 with TRBJ2-7, with 8 bases fitting TRBD1. The germline CDR1 and CDR2 sequences are KGHSH and LQKENI. V shed 6 bases and J 3 bases; nucleotides not matched to a gene: 10. The CDR3 totals 15 residues. The CDR3 coding sequence is TGTGCCAGCTCCCTTAAAACGACAGGGGACTACGAGCAGTACTTC. Translated, it gives CASSLKTTGDYEQYF. The variable domain in full, with the rest retrieved from reference TRBV18 and TRBJ2-7, is NAGVMQNPRHLVRRRGQEARLRCSPMKGHSHVYWYRQLPEEGLKFMVYLQKENIIDESGMPKERFSAEFPKEGPSILRIQQVVRGDSAAYFCASSLKTTGDYEQYFGPGTRLTVT.

The chain's CDR3 is CASSHGTGELFF. The CDR3 DNA follows: TGTGCCAGTAGTCACGGGACCGGGGAGCTGTTTTTT. V and J are TRBV19 and TRBJ2-2; D is unclear. The CDR3 sequence is 12 residues long. The V gene's germline CDR1 is LNHDA and CDR2 SQIVND (reference sequence). V was clipped by 5 bases and J by 5 bases, with 6 bases between them.

The chain uses TRBV7-9 and TRBJ2-5; 13 nucleotides align to TRBD2. Trimming at V came to 5 bases and at J to 2 bases, leaving 5 bases not matched to a gene. The CDR3 is 16 residues long. Germline values: CDR1 SEHNR, CDR2 FQNEAQ (reference sequence). CDR3 bases: TGTGCCAGCAGCCGTGGGACTAGCGGGAAACAAGAGACCCAGTACTTC. The encoded protein is CASSRGTSGKQETQYF.